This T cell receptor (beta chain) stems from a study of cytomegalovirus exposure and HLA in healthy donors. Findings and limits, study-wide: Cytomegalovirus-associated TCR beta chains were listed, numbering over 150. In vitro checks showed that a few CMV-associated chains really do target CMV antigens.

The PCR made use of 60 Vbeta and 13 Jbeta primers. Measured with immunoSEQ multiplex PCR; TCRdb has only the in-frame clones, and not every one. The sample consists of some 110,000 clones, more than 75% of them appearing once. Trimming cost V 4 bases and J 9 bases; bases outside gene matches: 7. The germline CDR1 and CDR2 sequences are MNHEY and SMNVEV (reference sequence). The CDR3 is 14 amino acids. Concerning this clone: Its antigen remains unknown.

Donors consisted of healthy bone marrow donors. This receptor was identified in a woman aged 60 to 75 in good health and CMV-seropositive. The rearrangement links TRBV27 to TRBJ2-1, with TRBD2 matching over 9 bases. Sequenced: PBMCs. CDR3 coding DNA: TGTGCCAGCAGTTCGACCTTAGCGGGAGCTGAGCAGTTCTTC. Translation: CASSSTLAGAEQFF.